The 15 T cell receptor beta chains below come from one sample, sequenced in a study of control samples from healthy donors and cancer patients (TCRdb year 2020). Library preparation was by the immunoSEQ multiplex PCR assay. The table comes from immuneACCESS by way of TCRdb, which keeps in-frame sequences with V and J called. Part of the clones is missing from these tables; in studies checked, under half for an unresolved V gene and the rest for unknown reasons. The sample records some 140,000 clones, 92% of which are singletons. Of the sample, about 11% falls within the top ten clones. Sequencing was done on a sample of blood. These receptors all come from a man younger than 40 in good health.

CDR3 in DNA: TGTGCCAGCAGCTTACGCCTAGCTCAGCGCGAGCAGTACTTC. Amino acids: CASSLRLAQREQYF. The V call is TRBV11-2, the J call TRBJ2-7; perhaps TRBD2 as D (5 bases). CDR1 SGHAT and CDR2 FQNNGV come from the germline V gene. Trimming shortened V by 2 bases and J by 6 bases, and 14 bases separated the two germline ends. CDR3 length: 14 amino acids.

The rearrangement joins TRBV28 to TRBJ1-3; TRBD1 agrees at 9 bases. Germline CDR1 and CDR2: MDHEN and SYDVKM. This CDR3 spans 16 amino acids. After removal of 2 bases from V and 4 bases from J, the junction contained 6 bases not matched to a gene. This chain's CDR3 is CASSLVTGGRGNTIYF. CDR3 bases: TGTGCCAGCAGTTTAGTCACAGGGGGCAGGGGAAACACCATATATTTT.

The chain carries TRBV19 and TRBJ2-1; 8 bases fit TRBD2. Germline V gene data show CDR1 as LNHDA and CDR2 as SQIVND (reference sequence). CDR3 length: 15 amino acids. V was clipped by 10 bases and J by 0 bases; unmatched bases: 8. The CDR3 region has the DNA TGTGCCACCCGTTTAGCGGGAAGCTCCTACAATGAGCAGTTCTTC. This translates into CATRLAGSSYNEQFF.

J is TRBJ1-2 and V is TRBV4-2; D might be TRBD1 (6 bases). Per germline, CDR1 LGHNA and CDR2 YNFKEQ. CDR3 length: 16 amino acids. V was shortened by 0 bases and J by 4 bases, with 15 bases between the two germline ends. CDR3 bases: TGTGCCAGCAGCCAAGATCCCAAGGGGGTCTTCTATGGCTACACCTTC. Translation: CASSQDPKGVFYGYTF.

J is TRBJ1-2 and V is TRBV28; 8 positions match TRBD1. Germline-derived CDR1 and CDR2 are MDHEN and SYDVKM. V trimming: 3 bases; J trimming: 2 bases; junction bases outside the gene matches: 5. The CDR3 has 15 amino acids. The CDR3 region is CASSFPQGANYGYTF. CDR3 DNA: TGTGCCAGCAGTTTCCCTCAGGGGGCGAACTATGGCTACACCTTC.

The rearrangement uses TRBV27 and TRBJ2-5, with 11 bases lining up with TRBD2. Trimming cost V 1 base and J 5 bases; bases outside gene matches: 6. Looked up from germline, CDR1 is MNHEY and CDR2 is SMNVEV (reference sequence). The CDR3 extends over 16 amino acids. CDR3 sequence (DNA): TGTGCCAGCAGTTTATATAGCGGGAGGGCCCGGGAGACCCAGTACTTC. Translated: CASSLYSGRARETQYF.

The chain links TRBV19 to TRBJ1-4; TRBD1 might be the D (6 bases). Germline CDR1 and CDR2: LNHDA and SQIVND (reference sequence). With 9 bases removed from V and 8 bases from J, the gap between germline ends came to 19 bases. This CDR3 contains 14 residues. The CDR3 loop reads CASKPGHQLEKLFF. Here the CDR3 DNA reads TGTGCCAGCAAGCCGGGACACCAACTCGAAAAACTGTTTTTT.

The DNA for the CDR3 is TGCGCCAGCAGCCCCGGGACTGCGTTTAATCAGCCCCAGCATTTT. This translates into CASSPGTAFNQPQHF. V and J are TRBV4-1 and TRBJ1-5, with a weak D call TRBD1 (5 bases). The CDR3 is 15 amino acids. V was shortened by 4 bases and J by 4 bases, with 14 bases between the two germline ends. The germline V gene encodes CDR1 MGHRA and CDR2 YSYEKL.

The chain has TRBV27 and TRBJ2-3; 8 bases fit TRBD2. Germline V gives CDR1 MNHEY, CDR2 SMNVEV (reference sequence). The CDR3 totals 15 residues. Trimming at V came to 3 bases and at J to 1 base, leaving 3 bases not matched to a gene. The CDR3 is CASSFLREGTDTQYF. CDR3 DNA: TGTGCCAGCAGTTTTCTGCGGGAGGGCACAGATACGCAGTATTTT.

The chain has TRBV28 and TRBJ1-5, with D possibly TRBD1 on 6 matching bases. The germline V and J ends were trimmed by 5 bases and 0 bases, with 17 bases remaining between them. CDR1 is MDHEN and CDR2 is SYDVKM in the germline V gene. The CDR3 spans 17 residues. CDR3 coding DNA: TGTGCCAGCAGTGCCCAGACAGGCGACGCTAGCAATCAGCCCCAGCATTTT. The encoded protein is CASSAQTGDASNQPQHF.

V and J are TRBV19 and TRBJ1-2, with D tentatively TRBD1 (5 bases). Looked up from germline, CDR1 is LNHDA and CDR2 is SQIVND (reference sequence). The CDR3 is 13 amino acids. V lost 3 bases and J 6 bases, leaving 11 bases between the germline ends. CDR3: CASSIGWGDGYTF. In DNA, the CDR3 is TGTGCCAGTAGTATCGGGTGGGGGGATGGCTACACCTTC. Using reference TRBV19 and TRBJ1-2 for the parts outside the CDR3, the full variable domain is DGGITQSPKYLFRKEGQNVTLSCEQNLNHDAMYWYRQDPGQGLRLIYYSQIVNDFQKGDIAEGYSVSREKKESFPLTVTSAQKNPTAFYLCASSIGWGDGYTFGSGTRLTVV.

The chain combines TRBV2 with TRBJ2-4; 9 nucleotides match TRBD2. The CDR3 spans 14 residues. Losses at the gene ends were 3 bases for V and 5 bases for J; bases not matched to a gene: 2. The germline CDR1 and CDR2 sequences are SNHLY and FYNNEI. The CDR3 loop is CASSDSSGENIQYF. CDR3 coding DNA: TGTGCCAGCAGTGATTCTAGCGGGGAAAACATTCAGTACTTC.

The chain has TRBV5-1 and TRBJ2-4, with D maybe TRBD2 (5 bases). V was clipped by 5 bases and J by 0 bases, with 9 bases between them. CDR1 is SGHRS, CDR2 YFSETQ, per germline. The CDR3 consists of 14 residues. This chain's CDR3 is CASRQDLAKNIQYF. CDR3 bases: TGCGCCAGCAGGCAGGACTTAGCCAAAAACATTCAGTACTTC. The full variable domain, rest sourced from reference TRBV5-1 and TRBJ2-4, is KAGVTQTPRYLIKTRGQQVTLSCSPISGHRSVSWYQQTPGQGLQFLFEYFSETQRNKGNFPGRFSGRQFSNSRSEMNVSTLELGDSALYLCASRQDLAKNIQYFGAGTRLSVL.

The CDR3 sequence: CAWTGQGWTEAFF. CDR3 in DNA: TGTGCCTGGACCGGACAGGGGTGGACTGAAGCTTTCTTT. The V call is TRBV30, the J call TRBJ1-1; 9 bases map to TRBD1. Germline CDR1 reads GTSNPN; CDR2 reads SVGIG (reference sequence). V lost 4 bases and J lost 5; bases outside the gene matches: 5. The CDR3 has 13 residues.

The V gene is TRBV4-1, the J gene TRBJ2-1, with D unresolved. CDR3 length: 13 amino acids. CDR1 is MGHRA, CDR2 YSYEKL, per germline. Trimming cost V 0 bases and J 9 bases, with 9 bases left between them. The CDR3 DNA reads as TGCGCCAGCAGCCAAGACGGAAGGGTTGAGCAGTTCTTC. Translation: CASSQDGRVEQFF.